This record concerns one T cell receptor (beta chain) sequence. The record originates from a study of blood T cell repertoires in COVID-19. The V gene's germline CDR1 is SGHAT and CDR2 FQNNGV. The CDR3 sequence is 13 residues long. V shed 8 bases and J 2 bases; nucleotides not matched to a gene: 3. Living in about 25 US areas, the participants were between roughly 18 and 90 years of age. Two consecutive negative NP/OP PCR tests, clearance, or resolved symptoms defined Cohort 3 recovery. In the original workflow: Quantification of nucleated cells was approximated via reference gene primer amplification. Generated by immunoSEQ multiplex PCR, the TCRdb table keeps only in-frame clones and is missing some. V and J calls plus clone size are reproduced from that table; the DNA served to infer D and trimming. The top ten hold around 16% of the sample, which has about 220,000 clones, roughly four fifths seen once.

This sequence was found in a man between 40 and 49 years old who had recovered from COVID-19. Sequenced input: PBMCs or T cells enriched from blood (not recorded which). The V and J genes are TRBV11-2 and TRBJ2-1, with 7 bases lining up with TRBD1. CDR3 DNA: TGTGCCAGCGTACAGGGGACCTACAATGAGCAGTTCTTC. Translating it yields CASVQGTYNEQFF.